A single sample is the source of the 17 T cell receptor beta chains below, sequenced in a study of blood T cell repertoires in COVID-19. TCRdb's copy holds only in-frame clones and misses some; the assay was immunoSEQ multiplex PCR. The sample yields about 290,000 clones, 85% seen once. Sequencing input: peripheral blood. The receptors stem from a woman aged 50 to 60 with active or convalescent COVID-19.

V and J are TRBV2 and TRBJ2-7; 10 positions match TRBD1. This CDR3 region has 14 residues. V gave up 6 bases and J gave up 5 bases; unmatched junction bases: 7. Germline CDR1 and CDR2: SNHLY and FYNNEI. The CDR3 DNA follows: TGTGCCAGCAGGGACCGGGACAGGGGCGACGAGCAGTACTTC. Translated, it gives CASRDRDRGDEQYF.

This chain uses TRBV5-6 with TRBJ2-3; 9 bases map to TRBD1. The germline V gene has CDR1 SGHDT and CDR2 YYEEEE. Losses at the gene ends were 4 bases for V and 1 base for J; bases not matched to a gene: 4. This CDR3 is 15 amino acids long. DNA for the CDR3: TGTGCCAGCAGCGAGGACAGGGGAGGCACAGATACGCAGTATTTT. Protein sequence: CASSEDRGGTDTQYF.

V and J are TRBV19 and TRBJ1-2, with 12 nucleotides matching TRBD1. With 6 bases clipped from V and 4 bases from J, the junction kept 9 bases outside the gene matches. The CDR3 contains 16 residues. Germline-derived CDR1 and CDR2 are LNHDA and SQIVND (reference sequence). In nucleotides, the CDR3 is TGTGCCAGTAGCCGGACGGGACAGGGGGCTTCCTATGGCTACACCTTC. As protein: CASSRTGQGASYGYTF.

This chain links TRBV7-2 with TRBJ1-1, with no clear D. In germline, CDR1 is SGHTA, CDR2 FQGNSA. The CDR3 loop spans 13 amino acids. Trimming took 5 bases from V and 2 from J, leaving 9 bases between them. The CDR3 coding sequence is TGTGCCAGCAGCCAGCAGGCTAACACTGAAGCTTTCTTT. Its translation: CASSQQANTEAFF. Looking up the rest from reference TRBV7-2 and TRBJ1-1 gives the full variable domain: GAGVSQSPSNKVTEKGKDVELRCDPISGHTALYWYRQSLGQGLEFLIYFQGNSAPDKSGLPSDRFSAERTGGSVSTLTIQRTQQEDSAVYLCASSQQANTEAFFGQGTRLTVV.

This chain links TRBV28 with TRBJ1-2, with D maybe TRBD1 (6 bases). The CDR3 has 14 amino acids. V was shortened by 6 bases and J by 2 bases, with 13 bases between the two germline ends. Germline loops: CDR1 MDHEN, CDR2 SYDVKM. The CDR3 DNA reads TGTGCCAGCAGGAAATTTACAGGGAACTATGGCTACACCTTC. Its translation is CASRKFTGNYGYTF.

This clone was seen a single time. The rearrangement uses TRBV6-5 and TRBJ2-3; 14 nucleotides agree with TRBD2. This CDR3 spans 16 amino acids. Germline V CDR1 and CDR2: MNHEY, SVGAGI. The V gene end was trimmed by 4 bases and the J gene end by 5 bases; junction bases not matched to a gene: 5. CDR3 sequence: CASSWGLAGDGDTQYF. CDR3 bases: TGTGCCAGCAGTTGGGGACTAGCGGGGGACGGAGATACGCAGTATTTT.

This clone was seen once. The rearrangement joins TRBV5-1 to TRBJ1-2; 10 bases map to TRBD1. Germline V gene lookup returns CDR1 SGHRS and CDR2 YFSETQ. The V gene end was trimmed by 0 bases and the J gene end by 3 bases; junction bases not matched to a gene: 14. The CDR3 totals 19 residues. CDR3 amino acids: CASSLAYDDRGLSDYGYTF. CDR3 sequence (DNA): TGCGCCAGCAGCTTGGCCTATGATGACAGGGGGCTTTCCGACTATGGCTACACCTTC.

The CDR3: CASSTGLGTYNEQFF. DNA for the CDR3: TGCGCCAGCAGCACCGGACTAGGCACCTACAATGAGCAGTTCTTC. V and J are TRBV5-1 and TRBJ2-1, with 7 bases aligning to TRBD2. This CDR3 region has 15 residues. Unmatched junction bases numbered 6, after V lost 4 bases and J lost 2 bases. Germline CDR1 is SGHRS and CDR2 is YFSETQ.

This clone was detected once. V is TRBV24-1 and J is TRBJ1-2; a weak D match, TRBD1 (5 bases). Germline V gene lookup returns CDR1 KGHDR and CDR2 SFDVKD. The V gene lost 7 bases and the J gene lost 8 bases, with 16 bases spanning the gap. The CDR3 has 13 amino acids. CDR3 amino acids: CATSDALGGGYTF. The CDR3 region has the DNA TGTGCCACCAGCGACGCCTTGGGGGGGGGCTACACCTTC.

V is TRBV5-1 and J is TRBJ1-2; 7 bases fit TRBD1. The V gene end was trimmed by 2 bases and the J gene end by 2 bases; junction bases not matched to a gene: 0. This CDR3 comprises 13 residues. The germline V gene encodes CDR1 SGHRS and CDR2 YFSETQ. The CDR3 DNA reads TGCGCCAGCAGCTTACAGGGGAACTATGGCTACACCTTC. This encodes CASSLQGNYGYTF.

This chain joins TRBV20-1 and TRBJ1-1; D is possibly TRBD1 (5 bases). The length of the CDR3 is 13 residues. V was trimmed by 3 bases and J by 2 bases, leaving 10 bases between them. CDR1 DFQATT and CDR2 SNEGSKA come from the germline V gene (reference sequence). CDR3 region: CSASLDINTEAFF. The DNA of the CDR3 is TGCAGTGCTAGTTTGGACATCAACACTGAAGCTTTCTTT.

The chain recombines TRBV6-5 with TRBJ2-2; TRBD2 matches at 8 bases. The CDR3 extends over 15 amino acids. The germline CDR1 and CDR2 sequences are MNHEY and SVGAGI. V was clipped by 4 bases and J by 2 bases; unmatched bases: 3. The CDR3 bases are TGTGCCAGCAGTTCGAGCGGGAGTAACACCGGGGAGCTGTTTTTT. It translates to CASSSSGSNTGELFF.

The CDR3 loop reads CAIQGIMNTEAFF. CDR3 in DNA: TGTGCCATACAGGGAATTATGAACACTGAAGCTTTCTTT. The rearrangement uses TRBV10-3 and TRBJ1-1; the D gene is possibly TRBD1 (6 bases). This CDR3 has 13 amino acids. The ends were cut back, 9 bases at V and 0 bases at J, with 11 bases in the middle. Germline values: CDR1 ENHRY, CDR2 SYGVKD.

The gene calls are TRBV5-1 and TRBJ2-1; 9 bases are a match to TRBD1. V lost 3 bases to trimming and J lost 8 bases; unmatched junction nucleotides: 9. CDR1 and CDR2 (germline): SGHRS, YFSETQ. The CDR3 sequence is 15 residues long. CDR3 nucleotide sequence: TGCGCCAGCAGCTCCGCAGGGACAGGGAAGGATGAGCAGTTCTTC. Its translation is CASSSAGTGKDEQFF.

This clone was found once. The chain uses TRBV7-8 and TRBJ2-7; D may be TRBD2 (6 bases). Trimming removed 6 bases from V and 2 bases from J, with 17 bases in between. This CDR3 region has 15 residues. From germline, CDR1 is SGHVS and CDR2 FQNEAQ. In DNA form, the CDR3 reads TGTGCCAGCAGGACACGCGGGGACGGGCCCTACGAGCAGTACTTC. Protein product: CASRTRGDGPYEQYF.

The V gene is TRBV6-5, the J gene TRBJ2-3; no firm D call. This CDR3 spans 15 amino acids. Trimming pared 7 bases from V and 0 bases from J, leaving 14 bases between. In germline, CDR1 is MNHEY, CDR2 SVGAGI. The CDR3 spells CASTYQLTSTDTQYF. CDR3 in DNA: TGTGCCAGCACCTACCAATTAACTAGCACAGATACGCAGTATTTT.

The rearrangement uses TRBV15 and TRBJ2-7; 10 bases agree with TRBD1. The CDR3 sequence is 15 residues long. Germline CDR1 reads LNHNV; CDR2 reads YYDKDF (reference sequence). The ends lost 1 base at V and 4 bases at J; junction bases unmatched: 4. The chain's CDR3 is CATSRGGTGAYEQYF. The CDR3 DNA sequence: TGTGCCACCAGCAGAGGTGGGACAGGGGCGTACGAGCAGTACTTC.